Listed here are 14 T cell receptor beta chains from one sample, sequenced in a study of T cell repertoires in cytomegalovirus infection. MiXCR, run by TCRdb on the reads, gives a single entry per CDR3 protein. The repertoire holds roughly 100,000 distinct CDR3 sequences, more than 15% seen once, with approximately 7.9% in the top ten. Sample: PBMCs. The origin of the receptors is a human donor in good health (CMV status not recorded). Some clones in this sample may be carry-over from other donors' samples.

In this sample, this clonotype turned up many times. The chain recombines TRBV7-2 with TRBJ1-1; possibly TRBD1 for D (5 bases). Trimming left V 7 bases short and J 6 bases short, with 15 bases between. Per germline, CDR1 SGHTA and CDR2 FQGNSA. This CDR3 comprises 13 residues. Written as DNA, the CDR3 is TGTGCCAGCAACCGGGGACCTCCCGCTGAAGCTTTCTTT. Translating gives CASNRGPPAEAFF. The complete variable domain, with remaining parts taken from reference TRBV7-2 and TRBJ1-1, reads GAGVSQSPSNKVTEKGKDVELRCDPISGHTALYWYRQSLGQGLEFLIYFQGNSAPDKSGLPSDRFSAERTGGSVSTLTIQRTQQEDSAVYLCASNRGPPAEAFFGQGTRLTVV.

In its sample, this clonotype was seen a few times. The chain employs TRBV6-2 or TRBV6-3 and TRBJ1-1; D remains ambiguous. Trimming shortened V by 6 bases and J by 3 bases, and 5 bases separated the two germline ends. Per germline, CDR1 MNHEY and CDR2 SVGEGT. CDR3 length: 11 amino acids. The CDR3 spells CASSTYTEAFF. CDR3 DNA: TGTGCCAGCAGCACATACACTGAAGCTTTCTTT.

This clonotype came up many times. This chain uses TRBV7-9 with TRBJ1-1, with unresolved D. From germline, CDR1 is SEHNR and CDR2 FQNEAQ (reference sequence). The CDR3 sequence is 12 residues long. With 5 bases removed from V and 4 bases from J, the gap between germline ends came to 8 bases. In nucleotides, the CDR3 is TGTGCCAGCAGCACGGAGGTCACTGAAGCTTTCTTT. Its protein product is CASSTEVTEAFF.

Only one count was recorded for this clonotype. This rearrangement joins TRBV28 to TRBJ1-2; TRBD1 is a possible D gene (6 bases). Germline CDR1 is MDHEN and CDR2 is SYDVKM. Trimming left V 5 bases short and J 4 bases short, with 23 bases between. This CDR3 contains 17 residues. The CDR3 spells CASSAQTSGDPSYGYTF. The CDR3 coding sequence is TGTGCCAGCAGTGCTCAGACCTCAGGGGACCCAAGCTATGGCTACACCTTC.

This sequence joins TRBV20-1 and TRBJ1-5; the D gene is possibly TRBD1 (5 bases). Trimming stripped 4 bases from V and 2 bases from J, with 18 bases between. CDR1 DFQATT and CDR2 SNEGSKA come from the germline V gene (reference sequence). This CDR3 contains 16 residues. CDR3 nucleotides: TGCAGTGCTATCCCCGGGGTGGACAACCGCAATCAGCCCCAGCATTTT. It translates to CSAIPGVDNRNQPQHF.

This clonotype was counted between two and nine times. This sequence joins TRBV29-1 and TRBJ2-3; TRBD1 might be the D (5 bases). V lost 6 bases and J lost 3, with 13 bases in between. This CDR3 is 13 amino acids long. Germline values: CDR1 SQVTM, CDR2 ANQGSEA. The DNA for the CDR3 is TGCAGCGTAACTACCCAGGGAACAGATACGCAGTATTTT. This translates into CSVTTQGTDTQYF.

This clonotype was counted many times. V is TRBV7-2 and J is TRBJ2-3; D not certain. Trimming took off 3 bases at V and 2 bases at J, with 9 bases between the two ends. Germline lookup yields CDR1 SGHTA and CDR2 FQGNSA. The CDR3 has 14 amino acids. CDR3 region: CASSLGQNTDTQYF. The CDR3, as DNA: TGTGCCAGCAGCTTGGGTCAGAACACAGATACGCAGTATTTT. The full variable domain, with the rest looked up from reference TRBV7-2 and TRBJ2-3, is GAGVSQSPSNKVTEKGKDVELRCDPISGHTALYWYRQSLGQGLEFLIYFQGNSAPDKSGLPSDRFSAERTGGSVSTLTIQRTQQEDSAVYLCASSLGQNTDTQYFGPGTRLTVL.

The rearrangement joins TRBV12-3 or TRBV12-4 to TRBJ2-4; 7 bases line up with TRBD2. The CDR3 loop spans 13 amino acids. V was pared by 3 bases and J by 8 bases, with 4 bases of the junction left unmatched. The CDR3: CASSFSLADIQYF. As DNA, the CDR3 is TGTGCCAGCAGTTTTTCCCTAGCGGACATTCAGTACTTC.

This chain uses TRBV12-3 or TRBV12-4 with TRBJ2-7; 7 bases fit TRBD1. The trim removed 6 bases at V and 5 bases at J, leaving 7 bases unmatched. This CDR3 region has 13 residues. The DNA of the CDR3 is TGTGCCAGCAGATTGAGACAGGGCCACGAGCAGTACTTC. This encodes CASRLRQGHEQYF.

This clonotype was counted between two and nine times. It may be a read error: a sequence one base away is much more abundant. The genes are TRBV7-6 and TRBJ1-3, with D hard to call. V was shortened by 3 bases and J by 4 bases, with 16 bases between the two germline ends. This CDR3 is 16 amino acids long. The germline V gene encodes CDR1 SGHVS and CDR2 FNYEAQ. The CDR3 nucleotides read TGTGCCAGCAGCTTCCTAGCAGGTAGTCCCGGAAACACCATATATTTT. Translating it yields CASSFLAGSPGNTIYF.

This sequence joins TRBV11-2 and TRBJ2-7; D is ambiguous. In germline, CDR1 is SGHAT, CDR2 FQNNGV. V was pared by 0 bases and J by 2 bases, with 14 bases between. This CDR3 is 16 amino acids long. CDR3 in DNA: TGTGCCAGCAGCTTAGATATAGCCGGGCGTCCCTACGAGCAGTACTTC. Protein: CASSLDIAGRPYEQYF.

The sample holds a few counts of this clonotype. This rearrangement joins TRBV12-3 or TRBV12-4 to TRBJ2-1; D is undetermined. The CDR3 is 13 amino acids. V dropped 1 base and J dropped 12 bases, with 13 bases sitting between them. CDR3 in DNA: TGTGCCAGCAGTTTAGGCCTTGGGCCCCGGCAGTTCTTC. It codes for CASSLGLGPRQFF.

The CDR3 spells CASSFDNGDGGYTF. CDR3 DNA: TGTGCCAGCAGCTTCGACAACGGGGACGGCGGCTACACCTTC. This rearrangement joins TRBV5-6 to TRBJ1-2; tentatively, D is TRBD1 (5 bases). This CDR3 comprises 14 residues. The germline V gene has CDR1 SGHDT and CDR2 YYEEEE. Trimming cost V 2 bases and J 8 bases, with 16 bases left between them.

This clonotype was picked up a small number of times. This CDR3 fails to terminate in the conserved phenylalanine or tryptophan, so it likely reflects a read error. The V call is TRBV28, the J call TRBJ1-1; a weak D match, TRBD1 (5 bases). The germline gives CDR1 MDHEN, CDR2 SYDVKM. V lost 5 bases, J lost 6 bases, and 19 bases lay in between. CDR3 length: 15 amino acids. DNA of the CDR3: TGTGCCAGCAGTCGGGGACGCCTAGGGGACCCTGAAGCTTTCTCT. Its protein is CASSRGRLGDPEAFS.